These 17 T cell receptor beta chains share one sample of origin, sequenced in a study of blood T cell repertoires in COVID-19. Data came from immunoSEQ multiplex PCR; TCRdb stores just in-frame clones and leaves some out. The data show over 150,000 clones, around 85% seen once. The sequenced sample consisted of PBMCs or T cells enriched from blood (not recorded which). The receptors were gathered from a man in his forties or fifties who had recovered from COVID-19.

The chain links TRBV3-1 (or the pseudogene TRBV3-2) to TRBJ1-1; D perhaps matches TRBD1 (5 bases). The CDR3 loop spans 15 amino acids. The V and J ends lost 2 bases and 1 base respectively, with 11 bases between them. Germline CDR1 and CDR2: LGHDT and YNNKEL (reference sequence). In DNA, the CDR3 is TGTGCCAGCAGCCAAATCCCTCAGGGGAACACTGAAGCTTTCTTT. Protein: CASSQIPQGNTEAFF.

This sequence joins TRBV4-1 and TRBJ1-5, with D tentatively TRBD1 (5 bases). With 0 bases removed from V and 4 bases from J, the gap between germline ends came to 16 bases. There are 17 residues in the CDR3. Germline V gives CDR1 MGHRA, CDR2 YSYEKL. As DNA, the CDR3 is TGCGCCAGCAGCCAAGATCGGGTGGTCCAGGGTAATCAGCCCCAGCATTTT. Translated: CASSQDRVVQGNQPQHF.

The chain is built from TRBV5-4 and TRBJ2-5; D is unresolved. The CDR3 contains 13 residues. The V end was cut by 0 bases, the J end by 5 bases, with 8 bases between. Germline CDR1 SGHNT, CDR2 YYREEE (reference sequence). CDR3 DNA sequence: TGTGCCAGCAGCTTGGCCTCCGCGGAGACCCAGTACTTC. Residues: CASSLASAETQYF. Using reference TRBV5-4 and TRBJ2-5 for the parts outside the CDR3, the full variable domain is ETGVTQSPTHLIKTRGQQVTLRCSSQSGHNTVSWYQQALGQGPQFIFQYYREEENGRGNFPPRFSGLQFPNYSSELNVNALELDDSALYLCASSLASAETQYFGPGTRLLVL.

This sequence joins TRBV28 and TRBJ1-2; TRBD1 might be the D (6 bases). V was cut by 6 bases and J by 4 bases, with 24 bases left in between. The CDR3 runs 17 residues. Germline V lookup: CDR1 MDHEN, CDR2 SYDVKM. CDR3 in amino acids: CASRQGPTGRRGYGYTF. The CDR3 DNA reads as TGTGCCAGCAGACAGGGCCCGACGGGCCGACGTGGCTATGGCTACACCTTC.

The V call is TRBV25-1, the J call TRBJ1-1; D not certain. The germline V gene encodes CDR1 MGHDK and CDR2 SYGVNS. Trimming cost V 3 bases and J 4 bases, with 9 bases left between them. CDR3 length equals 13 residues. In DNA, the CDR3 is TGTGCCAGCAGTGAGGAGGCGCGCACTGAAGCTTTCTTT. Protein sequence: CASSEEARTEAFF.

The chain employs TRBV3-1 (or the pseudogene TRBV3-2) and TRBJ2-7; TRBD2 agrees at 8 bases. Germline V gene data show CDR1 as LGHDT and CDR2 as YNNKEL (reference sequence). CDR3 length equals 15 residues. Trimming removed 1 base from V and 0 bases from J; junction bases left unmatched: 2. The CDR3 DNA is TGTGCCAGCAGCCAAGGAAGCGGGAGCTCCTACGAGCAGTACTTC. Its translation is CASSQGSGSSYEQYF.

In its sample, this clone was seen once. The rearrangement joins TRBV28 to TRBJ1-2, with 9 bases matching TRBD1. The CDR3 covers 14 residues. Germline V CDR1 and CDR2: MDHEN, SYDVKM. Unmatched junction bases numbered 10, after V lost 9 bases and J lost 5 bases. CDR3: CASDTGQGPYGYTF. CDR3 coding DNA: TGTGCCAGTGACACGGGACAGGGACCGTATGGCTACACCTTC.

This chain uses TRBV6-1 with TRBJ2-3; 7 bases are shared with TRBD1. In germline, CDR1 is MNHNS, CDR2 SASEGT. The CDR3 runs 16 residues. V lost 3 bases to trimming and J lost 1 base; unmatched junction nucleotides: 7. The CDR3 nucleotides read TGTGCCAGCAGTGATGGGCCAAGGGGGCGCACAGATACGCAGTATTTT. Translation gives CASSDGPRGRTDTQYF.

The CDR3 region is CASSRITGTGGLWAFF. The CDR3, as DNA: TGTGCCAGCAGTCGAATAACCGGGACAGGGGGGCTCTGGGCTTTCTTT. The chain recombines TRBV5-6 with TRBJ1-1; 11 bases fit TRBD1. The junction had 17 bases not matched to a gene; V was cut back by 5 bases and J by 11 bases. In germline, CDR1 is SGHDT, CDR2 YYEEEE. The CDR3 runs to 16 residues.

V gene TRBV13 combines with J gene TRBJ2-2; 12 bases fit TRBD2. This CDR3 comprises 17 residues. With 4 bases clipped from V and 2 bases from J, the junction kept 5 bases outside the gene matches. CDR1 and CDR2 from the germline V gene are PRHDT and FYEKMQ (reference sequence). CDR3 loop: CASSSTSGGTNTGELFF. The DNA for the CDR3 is TGTGCCAGCAGCTCGACTAGCGGGGGCACCAACACCGGGGAGCTGTTTTTT.

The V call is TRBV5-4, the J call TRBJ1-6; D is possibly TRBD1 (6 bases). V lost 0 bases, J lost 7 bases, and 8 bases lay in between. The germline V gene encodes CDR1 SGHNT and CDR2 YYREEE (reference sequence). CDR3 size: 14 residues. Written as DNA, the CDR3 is TGTGCCAGCAGCTTGGACAGGGTGAATTCACCCCTCCACTTT. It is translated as CASSLDRVNSPLHF. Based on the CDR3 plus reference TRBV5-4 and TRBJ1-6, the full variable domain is ETGVTQSPTHLIKTRGQQVTLRCSSQSGHNTVSWYQQALGQGPQFIFQYYREEENGRGNFPPRFSGLQFPNYSSELNVNALELDDSALYLCASSLDRVNSPLHFGNGTRLTVT.

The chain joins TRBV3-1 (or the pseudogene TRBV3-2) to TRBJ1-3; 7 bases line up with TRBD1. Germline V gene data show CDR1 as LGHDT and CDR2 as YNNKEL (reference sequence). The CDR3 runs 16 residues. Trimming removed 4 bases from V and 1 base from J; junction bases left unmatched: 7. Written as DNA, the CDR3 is TGTGCCAGCAGCCGTTCCGACAGGGAATCTGGAAACACCATATATTTT. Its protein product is CASSRSDRESGNTIYF.

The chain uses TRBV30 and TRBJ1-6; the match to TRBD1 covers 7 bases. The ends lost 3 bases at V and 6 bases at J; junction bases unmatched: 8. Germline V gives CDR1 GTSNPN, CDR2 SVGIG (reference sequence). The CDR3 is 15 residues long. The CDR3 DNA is TGTGCCTGGAGGACCTCAGGACAGGTTAATTCACCCCTCCACTTT. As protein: CAWRTSGQVNSPLHF.

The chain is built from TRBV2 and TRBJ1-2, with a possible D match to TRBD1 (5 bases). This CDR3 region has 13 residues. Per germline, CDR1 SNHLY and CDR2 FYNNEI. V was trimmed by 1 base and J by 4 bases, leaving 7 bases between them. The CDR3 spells CASSEGQLYGYTF. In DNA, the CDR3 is TGTGCCAGCAGTGAAGGACAGCTCTATGGCTACACCTTC.

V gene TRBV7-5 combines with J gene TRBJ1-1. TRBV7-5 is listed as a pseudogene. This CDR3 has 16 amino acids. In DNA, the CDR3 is TGTGCCAGAAACTTTTTGGAGGGTGCAACTGACACTGAAGCTTTCTTT. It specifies CARNFLEGATDTEAFF.

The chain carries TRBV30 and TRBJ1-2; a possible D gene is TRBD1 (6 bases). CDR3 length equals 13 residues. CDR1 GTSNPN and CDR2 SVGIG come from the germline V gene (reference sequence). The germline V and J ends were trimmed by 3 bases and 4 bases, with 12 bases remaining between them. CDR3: CAWRDRSPYGYTF. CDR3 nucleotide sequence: TGTGCCTGGAGGGACAGAAGTCCCTATGGCTACACCTTC.

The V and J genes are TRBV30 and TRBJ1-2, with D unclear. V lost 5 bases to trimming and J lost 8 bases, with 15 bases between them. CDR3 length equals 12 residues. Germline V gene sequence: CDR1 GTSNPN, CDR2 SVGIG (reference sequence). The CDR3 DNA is TGTGCCTGGTTACCTTCAGGAGGGGGCTACACCTTC. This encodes CAWLPSGGGYTF.